This T cell receptor (beta chain) was observed in a study of cytomegalovirus exposure and HLA in healthy donors. Trimming took 5 bases from V and 1 from J; bases not matched to a gene: 2. CDR1 is SGHAT and CDR2 is FQNNGV in the germline V gene. The CDR3 sequence is 16 residues long. Whole-study results and caveats: TCR beta chains numbering more than 150 were designated cytomegalovirus-associated. Subsequent analysis revealed that first-cohort TCR clusters tended to co-occur in the 100 to 150 validation repertoires. While the bulk of TCR sequences proved rare, some public TCRs turned up in many donors.

On this clone: Its antigen is currently unknown. The identical CDR3 is also encoded by other nucleotide sequences in the sample.

Donors came from a validation cohort of about 110 subjects, distinct from the first 666-subject cohort. Repertoires were generated with immunoSEQ multiplex PCR, while TCRdb's copy carries only in-frame clones and drops some. The sample lists about 160,000 clones; 95% to 97% were seen once. The source is a woman in her late teens or twenties in good health and CMV-seronegative. The chain links TRBV11-2 to TRBJ2-2; 12 positions agree with TRBD2. Sequenced input: PBMCs. The DNA of the CDR3 is TGTGCCAGCAGCCTACTAGCGGGGGGGAACACCGGGGAGCTGTTTTTT. This encodes CASSLLAGGNTGELFF.